This is a list of T cell receptor beta chains from one sample in a study of blood T cell repertoires in COVID-19. TCRdb's table, derived via immunoSEQ multiplex PCR, lists solely in-frame clones and lacks some. The table has approximately 70,000 clones, more than 75% seen once. The material sequenced was peripheral blood. The receptors here all came from a woman aged 55-75 years with acute or convalescent COVID-19. Both conserved end residues are part of each CDR3. The D gene is left open where the match is weak. Clone sizes are given selectively: once, few, many, or a class where the clone is expanded.

CDR3 | DNA | D | V | size | length | J
CASQGTSEQYF | TGTGCCAGCCAGGGGACATCCGAGCAGTACTTC | NA | TRBV6-6 | NA | 11 | TRBJ2-7
CASSDNNEQFF | TGTGCCAGCAGTGACAACAATGAGCAGTTCTTC | NA | TRBV2 | NA | 11 | TRBJ2-1
CASSILGQWSSGANVLTF | TGTGCCAGTAGTATCCTTGGACAGTGGAGCTCTGGGGCCAACGTCCTGACTTTC | NA | TRBV19 | NA | 18 | TRBJ2-6
CASSLTLGTNSYEQYF | TGTGCCAGCAGCTTAACTCTCGGGACTAACTCCTACGAGCAGTACTTC | TRBD2 | TRBV13 | NA | 16 | TRBJ2-7
CASRLTGIQETQYF | TGTGCCAGCAGGTTGACAGGGATACAAGAGACCCAGTACTTC | TRBD1 | TRBV6-5 | NA | 14 | TRBJ2-5
CASSIDMGYGYTF | TGTGCCAGCAGCATAGACATGGGCTATGGCTACACCTTC | NA | TRBV28 | NA | 13 | TRBJ1-2
CASSLRSSYNSPLHF | TGTGCCAGCAGCTTAAGGAGCTCCTATAATTCACCCCTCCACTTT | NA | TRBV7-2 | few | 15 | TRBJ1-6
CAWSGRGNQPQHF | TGTGCCTGGAGTGGCAGGGGCAATCAGCCCCAGCATTTT | NA | TRBV30 | NA | 13 | TRBJ1-5
CAPRPGTPNTGELFF | TGTGCCCCGAGGCCCGGGACACCCAACACCGGGGAGCTGTTTTTT | NA | TRBV21-1 | NA | 15 | TRBJ2-2
CATSGVGRHEQFF | TGTGCCACCAGTGGGGTAGGGAGGCATGAGCAGTTCTTC | NA | TRBV24-1 | NA | 13 | TRBJ2-1
CASSSGTGDNQPQHF | TGTGCCAGCAGCTCCGGGACAGGGGACAATCAGCCCCAGCATTTT | TRBD1 | TRBV7-6 | NA | 15 | TRBJ1-5
CSAGQGAYEQYF | TGCAGCGCCGGACAGGGGGCCTACGAGCAGTACTTC | TRBD1 | TRBV29-1 | NA | 12 | TRBJ2-7
CASSFSGRGNEKLFF | TGTGCCAGCAGCTTCTCGGGCAGGGGGAATGAAAAACTGTTTTTT | TRBD1 | TRBV5-4 | NA | 15 | TRBJ1-4
CASSLAGGQETQYF | TGTGCCAGCAGTCTGGCGGGGGGGCAAGAGACCCAGTACTTC | TRBD2 | TRBV27 | NA | 14 | TRBJ2-5
CASSGGPFDYGYTF | TGTGCCAGCAGCGGCGGGCCCTTCGACTATGGCTACACCTTC | NA | TRBV9 | NA | 14 | TRBJ1-2
CASIPDRVTDEKLFF | TGCGCCAGCATTCCGGACAGGGTTACAGATGAAAAACTGTTTTTT | TRBD1 | TRBV5-1 | NA | 15 | TRBJ1-4
CATSRVAGGWETQYF | TGTGCCACCAGCAGAGTGGCGGGGGGGTGGGAGACCCAGTACTTC | TRBD2 | TRBV15 | NA | 15 | TRBJ2-5
CAWSVPRGTGSLKATEAFF | TGTGCCTGGAGTGTACCTCGCGGGACAGGGTCGTTAAAGGCCACTGAAGCTTTCTTT | TRBD1 | TRBV30 | NA | 19 | TRBJ1-1
CASSPRDTVSEAFF | TGTGCCAGCTCACCACGGGACACCGTCTCTGAAGCTTTCTTT | NA | TRBV18 | NA | 14 | TRBJ1-1
CASSIQGAGTEAFF | TGTGCCAGTAGTATACAGGGGGCAGGCACTGAAGCTTTCTTT | TRBD1 | TRBV19 | NA | 14 | TRBJ1-1
CAWSVLRQGPGSSYNSPLHF | TGTGCCTGGAGTGTCCTGAGACAGGGCCCCGGGAGCTCCTATAATTCACCCCTCCACTTT | TRBD1 | TRBV30 | NA | 20 | TRBJ1-6
CASSVTPGTSGGSSYNEQFF | TGTGCCAGCAGCGTAACCCCTGGGACTAGCGGGGGGTCCTCCTACAATGAGCAGTTCTTC | TRBD2 | TRBV9 | NA | 20 | TRBJ2-1
CASSTAGGDGYTF | TGCGCCAGCAGCACCGCCGGGGGTGACGGCTACACCTTC | NA | TRBV5-1 | NA | 13 | TRBJ1-2
CASKALRGTDTQYF | TGTGCCAGCAAGGCTCTACGGGGCACAGATACGCAGTATTTT | NA | TRBV7-8 | NA | 14 | TRBJ2-3
CAISEFTQGDTQYF | TGTGCCATCAGTGAGTTTACCCAGGGAGATACGCAGTATTTT | NA | TRBV10-3 | NA | 14 | TRBJ2-3
CASSMLRGLTKNIQYF | TGTGCCAGTAGTATGCTTAGGGGGCTGACCAAAAACATTCAGTACTTC | TRBD1 | TRBV19 | NA | 16 | TRBJ2-4
CASSQDSIAGTGVGGTQYF | TGCGCCAGCAGCCAAGATAGCATAGCGGGGACAGGGGTCGGTGGTACGCAGTATTTT | TRBD1 | TRBV4-1 | NA | 19 | TRBJ2-3
CASSQSGNTIYF | TGTGCCAGCAGCCAGTCGGGAAACACCATATATTTT | NA | TRBV3-1/TRBV3-2 | NA | 12 | TRBJ1-3
CASGRGDEKLFF | TGTGCCAGCGGTCGGGGAGACGAAAAACTGTTTTTT | NA | TRBV6-5 | NA | 12 | TRBJ1-4
CASSPGTGHYNEQFF | TGTGCCAGCAGCCCCGGGACAGGGCACTACAATGAGCAGTTCTTC | TRBD1 | TRBV11-3 | NA | 15 | TRBJ2-1
CATSARTSGPYQETQYF | TGTGCCACCAGCGCGCGTACTAGCGGGCCTTACCAAGAGACCCAGTACTTC | TRBD2 | TRBV15 | once | 17 | TRBJ2-5
CASSFGETQYF | TGTGCCAGCAGCTTCGGAGAGACCCAGTACTTC | NA | TRBV7-8 | NA | 11 | TRBJ2-5
CAWSRREGYTF | TGTGCCTGGAGTAGGAGAGAAGGCTACACCTTC | NA | TRBV30 | NA | 11 | TRBJ1-2
CASRHRDNYEQYF | TGTGCCAGCAGACACCGGGACAATTACGAGCAGTACTTC | NA | TRBV6-5 | NA | 13 | TRBJ2-7
CASSYSGGQETQYF | TGTGCCAGCAGCTATAGCGGGGGGCAAGAGACCCAGTACTTC | TRBD2 | TRBV6-5 | once | 14 | TRBJ2-5
CSAIARYEQFF | TGCAGTGCCATAGCTCGGTATGAGCAGTTCTTC | NA | TRBV20-1 | few | 11 | TRBJ2-1
CASSLSNQPQHF | TGTGCCAGTAGTTTAAGCAATCAGCCCCAGCATTTT | NA | TRBV19 | NA | 12 | TRBJ1-5
CASSQGTVGAGWNTIYF | TGCGCCAGCAGCCAGGGAACAGTGGGGGCCGGTTGGAACACCATATATTTT | NA | TRBV4-1 | NA | 17 | TRBJ1-3
CASGTGDQPQHF | TGTGCCAGCGGGACAGGGGATCAGCCCCAGCATTTT | TRBD1 | TRBV6-5 | NA | 12 | TRBJ1-5
CASSPLRGGAGGEQYF | TGTGCCAGCTCACCATTGCGGGGGGGTGCTGGTGGCGAGCAGTACTTC | TRBD2 | TRBV18 | NA | 16 | TRBJ2-7
CASSSQDRVAGYTF | TGTGCCAGCAGCAGCCAGGACAGGGTAGCTGGCTACACCTTC | TRBD1 | TRBV5-6 | NA | 14 | TRBJ1-2
CASSQSSGGVYNEQFF | TGTGCCAGCAGCCAAAGTAGCGGGGGCGTATACAATGAGCAGTTCTTC | TRBD2 | TRBV4-2 | NA | 16 | TRBJ2-1
CASSYPGQVYEQYF | TGTGCCAGCAGCTATCCGGGACAGGTCTACGAGCAGTACTTC | TRBD1 | TRBV7-8 | NA | 14 | TRBJ2-7
CASSFVPGLAGGPIDTQYF | TGTGCCAGCAGCTTTGTACCGGGACTAGCGGGGGGGCCAATAGATACGCAGTATTTT | NA | TRBV12-1 | NA | 19 | TRBJ2-3
CASSLGGNQETQYF | TGTGCCAGCAGCTTAGGCGGGAACCAAGAGACCCAGTACTTC | NA | TRBV11-3 | NA | 14 | TRBJ2-5
CASSPKSTPLLFF | TGTGCCAGCAGCCCAAAGAGTACCCCTCTTCTGTTTTTT | NA | TRBV7-4 | few | 13 | TRBJ1-4
CASSGGLKEHYEQYF | TGTGCCAGCAGCGGGGGACTAAAGGAACACTACGAGCAGTACTTC | TRBD2 | TRBV5-5 | NA | 15 | TRBJ2-7